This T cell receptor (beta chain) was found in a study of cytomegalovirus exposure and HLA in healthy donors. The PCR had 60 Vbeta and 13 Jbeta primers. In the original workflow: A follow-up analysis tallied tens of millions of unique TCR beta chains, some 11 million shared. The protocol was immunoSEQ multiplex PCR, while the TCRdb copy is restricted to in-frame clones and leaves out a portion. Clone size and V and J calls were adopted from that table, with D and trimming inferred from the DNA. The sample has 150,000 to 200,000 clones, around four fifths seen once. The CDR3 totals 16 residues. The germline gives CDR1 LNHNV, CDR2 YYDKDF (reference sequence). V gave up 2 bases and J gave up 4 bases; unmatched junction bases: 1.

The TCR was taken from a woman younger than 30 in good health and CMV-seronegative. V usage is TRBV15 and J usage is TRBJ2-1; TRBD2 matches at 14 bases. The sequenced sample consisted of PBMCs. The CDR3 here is CATSRRTSGGYNEQFF. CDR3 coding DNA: TGTGCCACCAGCAGACGGACTAGCGGGGGGTACAATGAGCAGTTCTTC.